This T cell receptor (beta chain) was documented in a study of spatial heterogeneity in lung cancer. Turning to the study itself: At a median of about 22 months after resection, follow-up PBMC samples were sequenced when available.

TCRdb processed the 5' RACE reads anew with MiXCR; each CDR3 protein has one entry. The data show around 41,000 distinct CDR3 sequences, 20% to 25% seen once. This clonotype was seen a few times. The CDR3 is 13 amino acids. Germline V gene lookup returns CDR1 WSHSY and CDR2 SAAADI. V was cut by 4 bases and J by 5 bases, with 9 bases left in between. Time point described: blood at routine non-recurrence follow-up after resection. Unsorted whole RNA of tumor, nontumor lung or frozen PBMC was sequenced. The specimen was PBMCs, collected at follow-up. This TCR came from a female donor with early-stage non-small cell lung cancer. The rearrangement links TRBV10-2 to TRBJ1-5; perhaps TRBD1 as D (6 bases). This CDR3 reads CASSVTGHQPQHF. For the CDR3, the DNA is TGCGCCAGCAGTGTTACAGGGCATCAGCCCCAGCATTTT.